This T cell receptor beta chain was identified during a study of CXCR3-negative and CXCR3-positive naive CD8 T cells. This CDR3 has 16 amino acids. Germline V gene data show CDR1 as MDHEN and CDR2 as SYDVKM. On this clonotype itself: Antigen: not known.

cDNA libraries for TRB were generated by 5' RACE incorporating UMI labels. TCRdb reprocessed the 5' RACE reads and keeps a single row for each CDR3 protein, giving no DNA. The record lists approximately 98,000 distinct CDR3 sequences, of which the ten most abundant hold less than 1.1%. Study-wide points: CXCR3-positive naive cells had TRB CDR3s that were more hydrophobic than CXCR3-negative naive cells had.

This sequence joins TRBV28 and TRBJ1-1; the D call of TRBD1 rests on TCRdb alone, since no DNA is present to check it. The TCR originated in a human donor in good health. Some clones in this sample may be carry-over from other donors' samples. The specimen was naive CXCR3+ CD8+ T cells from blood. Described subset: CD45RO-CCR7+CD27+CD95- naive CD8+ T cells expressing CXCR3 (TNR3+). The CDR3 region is CASSPDRGGGNTEAFF.